This passage covers 7 T cell receptor beta chains from one sample sequenced in a study of metastatic and nonmetastatic thyroid tumors. TCRdb ran MiXCR on the PCR reads. The sample has 9,500 to 15,000 clones, approximately 35% seen once. No patient had received any treatment before thyroid surgery. Sequencing was carried out using tumor tissue. The receptors stem from a female donor with papillary thyroid cancer or a benign thyroid nodule (not recorded which). Some clones in this sample may be carry-over from other donors' samples.

By sample fraction, this clone is medium-sized (0.01 to 0.1%). The chain employs TRBV30 and TRBJ2-7, with 10 nucleotides matching TRBD2. In germline, CDR1 is GTSNPN, CDR2 SVGIG (reference sequence). With V trimmed by 4 bases and J by 3 bases, 9 bases remained unmatched. The CDR3 extends over 15 amino acids. DNA of the CDR3: TGTGCCTGGACCCACAGCGGGAGGGGTATCTACGAGCAGTACTTC. It is translated as CAWTHSGRGIYEQYF.

In this sample, this clone turned up a few times. The chain is built from TRBV6-1 and TRBJ2-7, with TRBD1 as a possible D gene (5 bases). The germline V and J ends were trimmed by 0 bases and 6 bases, with 9 bases remaining between them. The CDR3 is 13 amino acids. Germline CDR1 and CDR2: MNHNS and SASEGT. DNA for the CDR3: TGTGCCAGCAGTGAAGCGGAGCAGGGCGAGCAGTACTTC. Translating gives CASSEAEQGEQYF.

In this sample, this clone turned up a few times. Other DNA sequences in this specimen translate into the identical CDR3. The gene calls are TRBV28 and TRBJ1-5; 7 bases line up with TRBD1. This CDR3 has 14 residues. Germline loops: CDR1 MDHEN, CDR2 SYDVKM. The ends lost 7 bases at V and 6 bases at J; junction bases unmatched: 9. CDR3: CASTLARGPQPQHF. The CDR3 DNA reads as TGTGCCAGCACCTTAGCTAGGGGGCCTCAGCCCCAGCATTTT.

In the case of this clone: One end of the junction does not line up with germline, which may come from a read error. The V gene is TRBV3-1, the J gene TRBJ1-1; tentative D call: TRBD1 (6 bases). Germline CDR1 and CDR2: LGHDT and YNNKEL (reference sequence). The CDR3 totals 14 residues. CDR3 loop: CTSSWRDTNTEAFF. In nucleotides, the CDR3 is TGTACCAGCAGCTGGCGGGACACCAACACTGAAGCTTTCTTT.

This rearrangement joins TRBV11-2 to TRBJ2-1; no firm D call. The CDR3 is 12 amino acids. The V and J ends lost 1 base and 10 bases respectively, with 8 bases between them. CDR1 is SGHAT and CDR2 is FQNNGV in the germline V gene. The CDR3: CASSLVGEEQFF. The CDR3 nucleotides are TGTGCCAGCAGCTTAGTGGGCGAGGAGCAGTTCTTC. Supplemented by reference TRBV11-2 and TRBJ2-1, the full variable domain reads EAGVAQSPRYKIIEKRQSVAFWCNPISGHATLYWYQQILGQGPKLLIQFQNNGVVDDSQLPKDRFSAERLKGVDSTLKIQPAKLEDSAVYLCASSLVGEEQFFGPGTRLTVL.

The chain combines TRBV6-2 or TRBV6-3 with TRBJ2-1; TRBD2 matches 10 bases. CDR1 is MNHEY and CDR2 is SVGEGT in the germline V gene. Trimming at V came to 4 bases and at J to 6 bases, leaving 6 bases not matched to a gene. The CDR3 extends over 15 amino acids. For the CDR3, the DNA is TGTGCCAGCAGTTCCGGGACTAGCGTCACCAATGAGCAGTTCTTC. Its translation is CASSSGTSVTNEQFF.

This chain's CDR3 is CASSRQGAFGTEAFF. CDR3 nucleotide sequence: TGTGCCAGCAGCCGACAGGGGGCATTTGGAACTGAAGCTTTCTTT. The J gene is TRBJ1-1, the V gene TRBV13; 10 nucleotides align to TRBD1. CDR3 length: 15 residues. The ends lost 5 bases at V and 5 bases at J; junction bases unmatched: 8. The germline V gene has CDR1 PRHDT and CDR2 FYEKMQ (reference sequence).